This T cell receptor beta chain was profiled in a study of control samples from healthy donors and cancer patients. The V and J ends lost 3 bases and 5 bases respectively, with 13 bases between them. Germline V gives CDR1 SGHTA, CDR2 FQGNSA. CDR3 length equals 14 residues. Here immunoSEQ multiplex PCR was the method, and the copy in TCRdb shows in-frame clones only, minus some. The sample lists roughly 120,000 clones; about 94% were seen once. This TCR came from a man younger than 40 in good health. The chain employs TRBV7-2 and TRBJ2-5; TRBD1 is a possible D gene (5 bases). The sample taken for sequencing was blood. The CDR3 region has the DNA TGTGCCAGCAGCTTCCTACAGGAGTCGGAGACCCAGTACTTC. Translating it yields CASSFLQESETQYF.